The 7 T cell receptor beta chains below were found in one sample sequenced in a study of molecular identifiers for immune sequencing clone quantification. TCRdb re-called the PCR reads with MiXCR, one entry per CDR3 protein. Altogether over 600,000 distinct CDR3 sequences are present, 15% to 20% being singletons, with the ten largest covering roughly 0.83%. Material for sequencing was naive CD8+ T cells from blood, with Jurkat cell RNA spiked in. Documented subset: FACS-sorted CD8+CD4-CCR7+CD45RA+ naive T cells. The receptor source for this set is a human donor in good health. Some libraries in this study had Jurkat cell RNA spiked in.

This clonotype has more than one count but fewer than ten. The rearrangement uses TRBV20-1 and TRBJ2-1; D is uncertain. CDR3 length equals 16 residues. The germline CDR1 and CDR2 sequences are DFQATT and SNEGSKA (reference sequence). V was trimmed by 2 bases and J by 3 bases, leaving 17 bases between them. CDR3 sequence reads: CSARFSEGHLYNEQFF. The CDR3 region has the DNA TGCAGTGCTAGATTTTCTGAAGGGCACCTCTACAATGAGCAGTTCTTC.

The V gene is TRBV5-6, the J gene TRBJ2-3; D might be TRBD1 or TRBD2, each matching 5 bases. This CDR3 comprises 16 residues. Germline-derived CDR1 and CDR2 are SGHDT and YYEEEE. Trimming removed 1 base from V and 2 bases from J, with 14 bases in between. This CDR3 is CASSLFSRGVTDTQYF. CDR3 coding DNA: TGTGCCAGCAGCTTGTTTTCTAGGGGAGTCACAGATACGCAGTATTTT.

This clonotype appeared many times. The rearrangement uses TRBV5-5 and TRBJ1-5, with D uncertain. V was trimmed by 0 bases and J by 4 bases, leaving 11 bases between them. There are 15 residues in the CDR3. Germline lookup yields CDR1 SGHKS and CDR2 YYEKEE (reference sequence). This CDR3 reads CASSLVVGDNQPQHF. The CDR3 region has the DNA TGTGCCAGCAGCTTGGTTGTGGGAGATAATCAGCCCCAGCATTTT.

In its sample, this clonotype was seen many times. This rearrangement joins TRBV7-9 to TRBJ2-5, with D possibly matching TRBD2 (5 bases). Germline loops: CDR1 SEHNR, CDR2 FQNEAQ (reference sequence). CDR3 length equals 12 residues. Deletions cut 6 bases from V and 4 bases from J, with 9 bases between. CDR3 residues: CASRDLTETQYF. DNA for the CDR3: TGTGCCAGCAGGGACTTGACAGAGACCCAGTACTTC.

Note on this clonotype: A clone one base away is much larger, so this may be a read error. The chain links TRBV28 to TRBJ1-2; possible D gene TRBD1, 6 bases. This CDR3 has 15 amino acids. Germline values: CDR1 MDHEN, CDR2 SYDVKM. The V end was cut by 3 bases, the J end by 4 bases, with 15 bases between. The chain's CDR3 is CASSLGADPSYGYTF. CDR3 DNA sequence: TGTGCCAGCAGTTTGGGGGCGGACCCCAGCTATGGCTACACCTTC.

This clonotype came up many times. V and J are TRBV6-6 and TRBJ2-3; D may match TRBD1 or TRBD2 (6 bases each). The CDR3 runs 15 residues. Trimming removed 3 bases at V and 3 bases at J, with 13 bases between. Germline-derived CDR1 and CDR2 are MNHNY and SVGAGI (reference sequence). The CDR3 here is CASSYGGGTTDTQYF. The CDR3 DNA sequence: TGTGCCAGCAGTTATGGGGGCGGGACAACAGATACGCAGTATTTT.

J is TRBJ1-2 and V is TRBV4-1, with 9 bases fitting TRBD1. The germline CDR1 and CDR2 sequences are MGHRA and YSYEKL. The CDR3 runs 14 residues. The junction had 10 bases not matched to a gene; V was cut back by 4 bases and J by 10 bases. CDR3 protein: CASSRGTGRDVYTF. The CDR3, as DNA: TGCGCCAGCAGCCGTGGGACAGGGAGGGATGTCTACACCTTC.